This T cell receptor beta chain was obtained from a study of T cells in Graves' hyperthyroidism and ophthalmopathy. CDR3 length: 14 residues. Looked up from germline, CDR1 is LNHDA and CDR2 is SQIVND (reference sequence). Trimming left V 10 bases short and J 3 bases short, with 16 bases between. What was amplified from RNA transcripts were TCR beta CDR3 regions. RT-PCR in the first round (using the HTBI primer set) targeted the TCR CDR3. TCRdb itself ran the multiplex PCR reads through MiXCR, one entry per CDR3 protein. The table shows roughly 510,000 distinct CDR3 sequences, with approximately 49% occurring only once. Any patient presenting with uncontrolled infection, other autoimmune disease, pregnancy or lactation was left out. Diagnoses used clinical symptoms, serum thyroxine and TRAb, thyroid ultrasound and orbital computed tomography. This clonotype was seen many times. What it binds is not known.

Study-wide points: The majority of expanded thyroid clonotypes above 0.001 also appeared in blood. Stable hyperthyroidism was separated from ophthalmopathy by a model based on 13 V-J features.

This chain joins TRBV19 and TRBJ1-5; D not certain. Material for sequencing was peripheral blood or thyroid tissue (not recorded which). The TCR sequence derives from an adult woman with Graves' disease, either hyperthyroidism or ophthalmopathy (not recorded which). This CDR3 is CATPGREDNQPQHF. Here the CDR3 DNA reads TGTGCCACCCCGGGTAGGGAGGACAATCAGCCCCAGCATTTT.